The rows below give T cell receptor beta chains drawn from one sample of a study of T cell changes during pregnancy in multiple sclerosis. TCRdb's table, derived via immunoSEQ multiplex PCR, lists solely in-frame clones and lacks some. The sample lists fewer than 60,000 clones, approximately 90% occurring once. Sequenced material: peripheral blood, taken after pregnancy. Receptor source: a female donor in good health, enrolled as a control in a pregnancy study. Each CDR3 is given with its conserved first and last residue. A D gene is named only where the DNA matches it firmly. Expanded clones get a size class; other rows say once, few or many, or leave the size out.

v_call	j_call	clone_size	d_call	cdr3_nt	cdr3_aa
TRBV7-9	TRBJ2-7	.	TRBD1	TGTGCCAGCAGCTGGGACAGTCTCTACGAGCAGTACTTC	CASSWDSLYEQYF
TRBV7-8	TRBJ1-2	.	.	TGTGCCAGCAGCTTAGCGGGGGGAGGGAGAGGAAACTATGGCTACACCTTC	CASSLAGGGRGNYGYTF
TRBV7-2	TRBJ1-2	.	.	TGTGCCAGCAGCCCAGGGAGGGGTGTTTACTATGGCTACACCTTC	CASSPGRGVYYGYTF
TRBV11-2	TRBJ1-3	.	.	TGTGCCAGCAGCCAGTCGGCGGGGAGCTCTGGAAACACCATATATTTT	CASSQSAGSSGNTIYF
TRBV7-9	TRBJ2-5	.	TRBD2	TGTGCCAGCAGCTTGGGCCCGCGGGGGGGCGTGGAGACCCAGTACTTC	CASSLGPRGGVETQYF
TRBV6-5	TRBJ2-1	.	TRBD2	TGTGCCAGCAGCCTCACTAGCGGCTGGGATGAGCAGTTCTTC	CASSLTSGWDEQFF
TRBV6-5	TRBJ2-3	few	.	TGTGCCAGCCAGCCTGAGGGAGATACGCAGTATTTT	CASQPEGDTQYF
TRBV5-8	TRBJ2-1	.	TRBD2	TGTGCCAGCAGCTTGCTTGCGGGGGGTAGTGAGCAGTTCTTC	CASSLLAGGSEQFF
TRBV5-8	TRBJ2-3	.	TRBD2	TGTGCCAGCCGACTAGCGGGGGGGGGCACAGATACGCAGTATTTT	CASRLAGGGTDTQYF
TRBV5-6	TRBJ2-5	.	.	TGTGCCAGCAGCTCAGGGTCCACCCGGACCCAGTACTTC	CASSSGSTRTQYF
TRBV9	TRBJ2-3	.	TRBD2	TGTGCCAGCAGCCTCTCCTCGGGACTAGCGGGAACAGATACGCAGTATTTT	CASSLSSGLAGTDTQYF
TRBV27	TRBJ2-2	.	.	TGTGCCAGCAGACTATGGGTCTCCGGGGAGCTGTTTTTT	CASRLWVSGELFF
TRBV19	TRBJ2-1	.	TRBD2	TGTGCCAGTAGTCGTAGCGGGAGACCCAATGAGCAGTTCTTC	CASSRSGRPNEQFF
TRBV2	TRBJ2-3	.	TRBD1	TGTGCCAGCAACGGACAGGGGAAAGCAGATACGCAGTATTTT	CASNGQGKADTQYF
TRBV7-2	TRBJ2-7	.	TRBD2	TGTGCCAGCAGCCCCGGGACTAGCGGGAGGAGAGAGCAGTACTTC	CASSPGTSGRREQYF
TRBV7-6	TRBJ1-1	.	TRBD1	TGTGCCAGCAGCTTTAGGCAGGGGGCCCACACTGAAGCTTTCTTT	CASSFRQGAHTEAFF
TRBV4-3	TRBJ2-7	.	TRBD1	TGCGCCAGCAGCCAAGAGGGACAGACGCCTTACGAGCAGTACTTC	CASSQEGQTPYEQYF
TRBV16	TRBJ2-2	.	.	TGTGCCAGCAGCCCGCAGGGAGGCACCGGGGAGCTGTTTTTT	CASSPQGGTGELFF
TRBV19	TRBJ1-1	.	.	TGTGCCAGTAGTTCCCAGGGATGGGGCACTGAAGCTTTCTTT	CASSSQGWGTEAFF
TRBV18	TRBJ1-1	.	.	TGTGCCAGCTCACCGCAGGGGAACACTGAAGCTTTCTTT	CASSPQGNTEAFF
TRBV6-6	TRBJ1-3	.	.	TGTGCCAGCTGGCTGAATCGGGGGAGCTCTGGAAACACCATATATTTT	CASWLNRGSSGNTIYF
TRBV7-2	TRBJ2-3	.	.	TGTGCCAGCAGTACGACTGGCGAGGGCACAGATACGCAGTATTTT	CASSTTGEGTDTQYF
TRBV5-4	TRBJ2-2	.	TRBD2	TGTGCCAGCAGCTCTCAATTGGGGATAGCGGGGCTTTCCACCGGGGAGCTGTTTTTT	CASSSQLGIAGLSTGELFF
TRBV5-1	TRBJ2-3	few	TRBD1	TGCGCCAGCAGCTTCTTACAGGGGCATGGAGATACGCAGTATTTT	CASSFLQGHGDTQYF
TRBV2	TRBJ1-1	.	.	TGTGCCAGCAGTGAATATGACAGCATACCGCGCACTGAAGCTTTCTTT	CASSEYDSIPRTEAFF
TRBV25-1	TRBJ2-7	once	TRBD1	TGTGCCAGCAGTGAATGGACAGGGAGCGAGCAGTACTTC	CASSEWTGSEQYF
TRBV11-3	TRBJ2-7	.	.	TGTGCCAGCAGCTTAAGGGGCGGGACCACCTACGAGCAGTACTTC	CASSLRGGTTYEQYF
TRBV7-9	TRBJ2-7	.	TRBD2	TGTGCCAGCAGCTTAGATTCTAGCGGGGACTACCTCTCCTACGAGCAGTACTTC	CASSLDSSGDYLSYEQYF
TRBV5-8	TRBJ2-6	.	.	TGTGCCAGCAGCTTGGAAACAGGGACTGGGGCCAACGTCCTGACTTTC	CASSLETGTGANVLTF
TRBV7-2	TRBJ2-1	.	TRBD1	TGTGCCAGCATAGGAGCGACAGGGGAACATGAGCAGTTCTTC	CASIGATGEHEQFF
TRBV18	TRBJ2-7	.	TRBD1	TGTGCCAGCTCACTCGGACAGGAGTCCTACGAGCAGTACTTC	CASSLGQESYEQYF
TRBV7-6	TRBJ2-1	.	.	TGTGCCAGCAGCTTAGCGGGAGGCTACAATGAGCAGTTCTTC	CASSLAGGYNEQFF
TRBV28	TRBJ2-1	.	.	TGTGCCAGCAGTCTACTCCACAGGGCTTTACAGGGAAATGAGCAGTTCTTC	CASSLLHRALQGNEQFF
TRBV7-2	TRBJ2-5	.	TRBD2	TGTGCCAGCAGCTTCCGACTAGCGGGAGGGGAGACCCAGTACTTC	CASSFRLAGGETQYF
TRBV29-1	TRBJ1-1	.	.	TGCAGCGGGAGCAGGGGGAACACTGAAGCTTTCTTT	CSGSRGNTEAFF
TRBV5-1	TRBJ2-7	once	TRBD1	TGCGCCAGCAGCTTCATCGGGACAGGGAAGGGCGAGCAGTACTTC	CASSFIGTGKGEQYF
TRBV4-1	TRBJ2-3	.	.	TGCGCCAGCAGCCAAGAGCGGGGGCCCACAGATACGCAGTATTTT	CASSQERGPTDTQYF
TRBV5-1	TRBJ1-2	once	.	TGCGCCAGCAGCTTGGACAGCTTCTATGGCTACACCTTC	CASSLDSFYGYTF
TRBV7-2	TRBJ2-1	.	TRBD1	TGTGCCAGCAGCTTCAGCGGACAGGGAGACTATGAGCAGTTCTTC	CASSFSGQGDYEQFF